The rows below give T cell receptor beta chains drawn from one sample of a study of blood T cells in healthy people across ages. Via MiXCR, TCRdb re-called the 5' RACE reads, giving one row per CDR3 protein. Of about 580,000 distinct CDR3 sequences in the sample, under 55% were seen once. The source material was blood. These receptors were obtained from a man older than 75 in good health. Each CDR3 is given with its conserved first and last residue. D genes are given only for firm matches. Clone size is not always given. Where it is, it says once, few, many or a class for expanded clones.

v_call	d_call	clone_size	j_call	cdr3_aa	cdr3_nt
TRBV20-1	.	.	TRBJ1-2	CSAGPAYGYTF	TGCAGTGCCGGTCCGGCCTATGGCTACACCTTC
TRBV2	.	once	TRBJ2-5	CASSDWGWETQYF	TGTGCCAGCAGTGATTGGGGGTGGGAGACCCAGTACTTC
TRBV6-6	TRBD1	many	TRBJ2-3	CASSLKSGTGNTDTQYF	TGTGCCAGCAGCCTAAAATCCGGGACAGGGAACACAGATACGCAGTATTTT
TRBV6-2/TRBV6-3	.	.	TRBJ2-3	CASSYGEATDTQYF	TGTGCCAGCAGTTACGGGGAGGCCACAGATACGCAGTATTTT
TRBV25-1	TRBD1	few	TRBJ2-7	CASSEAGTGPYEQYF	TGTGCCAGCAGTGAAGCCGGGACAGGTCCCTACGAGCAGTACTTC
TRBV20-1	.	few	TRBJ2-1	CSARDMSGALYNEQFF	TGCAGTGCTAGAGATATGAGCGGAGCCCTCTACAATGAGCAGTTCTTC
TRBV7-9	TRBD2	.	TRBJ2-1	CASSLGGLAELSSYNEQFF	TGTGCCAGCAGCTTGGGGGGACTAGCGGAGTTAAGCTCCTACAATGAGCAGTTCTTC
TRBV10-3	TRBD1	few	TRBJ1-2	CAIKAQGASYGYTF	TGTGCCATCAAGGCACAGGGGGCCAGCTATGGCTACACCTTC
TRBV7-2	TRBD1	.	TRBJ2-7	CARSLDPGTVYEQYF	TGTGCCCGCAGCTTAGACCCCGGGACAGTCTACGAGCAGTACTTC
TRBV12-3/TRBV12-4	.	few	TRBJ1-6	CASSSTTGYNSPLHF	TGTGCCAGCAGTTCGACAACAGGGTATAATTCACCCCTCCACTTT
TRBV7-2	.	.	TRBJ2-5	CASSLEWGRQETQYF	TGTGCCAGCAGCTTAGAGTGGGGCCGTCAAGAGACCCAGTACTTC
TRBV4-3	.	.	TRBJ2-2	CASSRNPEGDPGELFF	TGCGCCAGCAGCCGGAACCCGGAGGGGGACCCAGGGGAGCTGTTTTTT
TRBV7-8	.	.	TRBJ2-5	CASSLTGLGETQYF	TGTGCCAGCAGCCTCACAGGGTTGGGAGAGACCCAGTACTTC
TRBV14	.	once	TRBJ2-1	CASSRNAGTSYNEQFF	TGTGCCAGCAGCCGGAACGCCGGGACCAGCTACAATGAGCAGTTCTTC
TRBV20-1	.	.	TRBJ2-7	CSAIASMRTYEQYF	TGCAGTGCTATCGCTAGCATGAGAACCTACGAGCAGTACTTC
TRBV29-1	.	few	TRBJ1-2	CSVAWGYGYTF	TGCAGCGTTGCATGGGGCTATGGCTACACCTTC
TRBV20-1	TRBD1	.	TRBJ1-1	CSAASGQGTRNTEAFF	TGCAGTGCTGCGTCGGGACAGGGTACAAGGAACACTGAAGCTTTCTTT
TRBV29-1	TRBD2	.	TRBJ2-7	CSVVQAGTYNEQYF	TGCAGCGTTGTACAAGCGGGGACCTACAATGAGCAGTACTTC
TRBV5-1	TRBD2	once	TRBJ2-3	CASSFRLAEGDTQYF	TGCGCCAGCAGCTTTCGTCTAGCGGAGGGAGATACGCAGTATTTT
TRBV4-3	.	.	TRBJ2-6	CASGQDYSRTGVSGANVLTF	TGCGCCAGCGGCCAAGATTACTCCCGGACTGGTGTCTCTGGGGCCAACGTCCTGACTTTC
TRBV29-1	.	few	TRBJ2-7	CSVARGRKDEQYF	TGCAGCGTTGCTCGGGGCCGGAAGGACGAGCAGTACTTC
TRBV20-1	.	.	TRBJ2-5	CSARRPGPETQYF	TGCAGTGCTAGGAGACCCGGTCCAGAGACCCAGTACTTC
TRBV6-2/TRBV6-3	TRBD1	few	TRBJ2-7	CASSSAGTGSGEQYF	TGTGCCAGCAGTTCGGCCGGGACAGGGAGCGGCGAGCAGTACTTC
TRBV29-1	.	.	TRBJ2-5	CSGGVTTLQETQYF	TGCAGCGGGGGGGTGACTACCCTCCAAGAGACCCAGTACTTC
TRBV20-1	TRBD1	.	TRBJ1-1	CSAPWTGGYTEAFF	TGCAGTGCTCCCTGGACAGGAGGATACACTGAAGCTTTCTTT
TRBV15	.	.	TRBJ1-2	CATSRDLGGYTF	TGTGCCACCAGCAGAGATCTTGGAGGCTACACCTTC
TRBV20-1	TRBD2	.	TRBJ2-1	CSASPLSGRAGYEQFF	TGCAGTGCTAGCCCTCTTAGCGGGAGGGCCGGGTATGAGCAGTTCTTC
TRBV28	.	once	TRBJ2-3	CASRMAGTGPSTDTQYF	TGTGCCAGCAGGATGGCCGGGACTGGGCCGAGCACAGATACGCAGTATTTT
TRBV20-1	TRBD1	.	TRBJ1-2	CSANRDRSDYGYTF	TGCAGTGCTAACCGGGACAGATCGGACTATGGCTACACCTTC
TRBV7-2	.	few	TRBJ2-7	CASSLTTGLGEQYF	TGTGCCAGCAGCTTAACTACAGGGCTCGGCGAGCAGTACTTC
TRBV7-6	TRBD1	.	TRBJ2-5	CASSLWTGRQETQYF	TGTGCCAGCAGCTTATGGACAGGACGACAAGAGACCCAGTACTTC
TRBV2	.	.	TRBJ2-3	CASREPGLTDTQYF	TGTGCCAGCAGGGAACCGGGACTCACAGATACGCAGTATTTT
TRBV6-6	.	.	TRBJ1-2	CAGTLDGSTNYGYTF	TGTGCCGGTACCCTGGACGGATCCACTAACTATGGCTACACCTTC
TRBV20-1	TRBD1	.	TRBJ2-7	CSTVRGRYEQYF	TGCAGTACTGTTAGGGGGCGGTACGAGCAGTACTTC
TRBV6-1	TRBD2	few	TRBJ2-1	CASSSGRGSYNEQFF	TGTGCCAGCAGCAGCGGGAGAGGGTCCTACAATGAGCAGTTCTTC
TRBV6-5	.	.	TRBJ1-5	CASSLEGAGAGEGNQPQHF	TGTGCCAGCAGTTTGGAGGGAGCGGGGGCCGGCGAAGGCAATCAGCCCCAGCATTTT
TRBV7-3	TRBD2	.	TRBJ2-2	CASSLMSLAGKNTGELFF	TGTGCCAGCAGCTTAATGAGTCTAGCGGGGAAGAACACCGGGGAGCTGTTTTTT
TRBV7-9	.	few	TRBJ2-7	CASSLAGLYNEQYF	TGTGCCAGCAGCTTAGCGGGCCTCTACAATGAGCAGTACTTC
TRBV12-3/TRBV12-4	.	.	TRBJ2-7	CASSLSRMGEQYF	TGTGCCAGCAGTTTATCTAGGATGGGTGAGCAGTACTTC
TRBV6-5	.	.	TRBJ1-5	CASSYSKRGPQPQHF	TGTGCCAGCAGTTACTCGAAGCGGGGACCACAGCCCCAGCATTTT
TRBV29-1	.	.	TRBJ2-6	CSVEKGSGANVLTF	TGCAGCGTTGAAAAAGGGTCTGGGGCCAACGTCCTGACTTTC
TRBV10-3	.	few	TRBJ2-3	CAISDFPADTDTQYF	TGTGCCATCAGTGATTTCCCAGCCGACACAGATACGCAGTATTTT
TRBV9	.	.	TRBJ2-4	CASSPQTGSVHGQYF	TGTGCCAGCAGCCCCCAGACAGGCTCAGTCCACGGGCAGTACTTC
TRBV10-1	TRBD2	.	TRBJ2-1	CASSDLSGGRYNEQFF	TGCGCCAGCAGTGATTTAAGCGGGGGCCGCTACAATGAGCAGTTCTTC
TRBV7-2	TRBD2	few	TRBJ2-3	CASSKTIAGGLDTQYF	TGTGCCAGCAGCAAGACCATAGCGGGGGGGCTGGATACGCAGTATTTT
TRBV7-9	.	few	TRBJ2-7	CASSLATGSAEQYF	TGTGCCAGCAGCTTGGCTACAGGGTCCGCCGAGCAGTACTTC
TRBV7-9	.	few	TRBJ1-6	CASSLVDSPLHF	TGTGCCAGCAGCTTAGTCGATTCACCCCTCCACTTT
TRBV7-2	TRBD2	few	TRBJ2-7	CASSLVAGTSGNEQYF	TGTGCCAGCAGCTTAGTGGCCGGGACTAGCGGGAACGAGCAGTACTTC
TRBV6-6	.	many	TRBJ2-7	CASSYFDKTYEQYF	TGTGCCAGCAGTTACTTTGACAAAACCTACGAGCAGTACTTC
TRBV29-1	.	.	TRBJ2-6	CSVEKEGSLSGANVLTF	TGCAGCGTTGAGAAGGAGGGATCCCTCTCTGGGGCCAACGTCCTGACTTTC
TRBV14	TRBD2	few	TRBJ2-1	CASSTSAGGFYNEQFF	TGTGCCAGCAGCACCTCGGCGGGGGGCTTCTACAATGAGCAGTTCTTC
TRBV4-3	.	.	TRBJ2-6	CASSQHTGASGANVLTF	TGCGCCAGCAGCCAACACACCGGGGCCTCTGGGGCCAACGTCCTGACTTTC
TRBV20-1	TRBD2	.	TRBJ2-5	CSARPSGGRETQYF	TGCAGTGCTAGGCCCAGCGGGGGACGAGAGACCCAGTACTTC
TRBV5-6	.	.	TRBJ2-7	CASSLAGRGGEQYF	TGTGCCAGCAGCCTTGCGGGCAGGGGGGGCGAGCAGTACTTC
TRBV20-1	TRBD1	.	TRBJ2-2	CSAGKGATGELFF	TGCAGTGCTGGAAAGGGGGCAACCGGGGAGCTGTTTTTT
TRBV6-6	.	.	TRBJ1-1	CASRPLPRDTEAFF	TGTGCCAGCAGGCCACTCCCCCGGGACACTGAAGCTTTCTTT
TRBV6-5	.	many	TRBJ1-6	CASKPEGARNSPLHF	TGTGCCAGCAAACCTGAAGGGGCGCGGAATTCACCCCTCCACTTT
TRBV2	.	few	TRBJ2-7	CASSESTVYEQYF	TGTGCCAGCAGTGAATCGACAGTTTACGAGCAGTACTTC